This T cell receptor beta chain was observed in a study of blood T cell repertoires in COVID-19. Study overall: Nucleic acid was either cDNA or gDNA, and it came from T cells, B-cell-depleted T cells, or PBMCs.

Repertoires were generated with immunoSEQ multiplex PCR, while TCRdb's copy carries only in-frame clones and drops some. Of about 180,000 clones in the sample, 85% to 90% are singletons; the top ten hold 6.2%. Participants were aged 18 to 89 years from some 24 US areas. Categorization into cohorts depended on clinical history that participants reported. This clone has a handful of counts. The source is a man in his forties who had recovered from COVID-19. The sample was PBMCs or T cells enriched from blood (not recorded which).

Written as DNA, the CDR3 is TGCGCCAGCGGATATGGGAGTTCCTCTAGCACAGATACGCAGTATTTT. This sequence encodes CASGYGSSSSTDTQYF. The rearrangement joins TRBV5-1 to TRBJ2-3; a weak D match, TRBD2 (5 bases). Germline V gene sequence: CDR1 SGHRS, CDR2 YFSETQ. Trimming removed 7 bases at V and 0 bases at J, with 18 bases between. The CDR3 has 16 amino acids.